These 9 T cell receptor beta chains were sequenced from one sample in a study of cytotoxic CD8 clonotypes in ibrutinib-treated CLL. Generated by immunoSEQ multiplex PCR, the TCRdb table keeps only in-frame clones and is missing some. The data contain roughly 180,000 clones, around 80% of them singletons. The specimen was PBMCs, collected after 24 months of ibrutinib treatment. These receptors were taken from a human donor with chronic lymphocytic leukemia.

This clone was observed a single time. This chain connects TRBV30 to TRBJ1-1, with TRBD1 as a possible D gene (6 bases). V was cut by 1 base and J by 8 bases, with 11 bases left in between. Per germline, CDR1 GTSNPN and CDR2 SVGIG (reference sequence). The CDR3 covers 12 residues. CDR3 DNA sequence: TGTGCCTGGAGTGAAACCGGGACAGAAGCTTTCTTT. It translates to CAWSETGTEAFF.

This chain connects TRBV2 to TRBJ2-5; 7 bases map to TRBD2. The CDR3 spans 13 residues. CDR1 is SNHLY, CDR2 FYNNEI, per germline. Trimming removed 11 bases from V and 5 bases from J; junction bases left unmatched: 11. For the CDR3, the DNA is TGTGCCGGTGGGGGGGACCTCCCGGAGACCCAGTACTTC. It specifies CAGGGDLPETQYF.

The gene calls are TRBV6-5 and TRBJ1-2, with a weak D call TRBD1 (5 bases). This CDR3 is built from 14 residues. Germline values: CDR1 MNHEY, CDR2 SVGAGI. Trimming left V 2 bases short and J 8 bases short, with 15 bases between. The CDR3 region is CASSYAAGGAGYTF. DNA for the CDR3: TGTGCCAGCAGTTACGCAGCCGGAGGGGCCGGCTACACCTTC.

V and J are TRBV28 and TRBJ1-4; 10 bases are shared with TRBD1. Germline trimming cut 1 base from V and 8 bases from J; bases unmatched to any gene: 13. The CDR3 runs 18 residues. Germline values: CDR1 MDHEN, CDR2 SYDVKM. The CDR3 loop is CASSLSLKWTGGGEKLFF. The CDR3 DNA reads as TGTGCCAGCAGTTTATCCCTGAAGTGGACAGGGGGAGGGGAAAAACTGTTTTTT.

The chain carries TRBV13 and TRBJ2-7; 10 positions match TRBD2. The CDR3 contains 15 residues. Looked up from germline, CDR1 is PRHDT and CDR2 is FYEKMQ (reference sequence). J was trimmed by 2 bases and V by 5 bases; bases with no gene match: 6. CDR3 protein: CASSPGLAVTYEQYF. The CDR3 DNA sequence: TGTGCCAGCAGCCCCGGACTAGCGGTTACCTACGAGCAGTACTTC.

The table lists this clone with a count of one. This chain joins TRBV5-1 and TRBJ1-4; D unclear. The CDR3 loop spans 15 amino acids. Germline-derived CDR1 and CDR2 are SGHRS and YFSETQ. Trimming took 0 bases from V and 7 from J, leaving 13 bases between them. CDR3 nucleotides: TGCGCCAGCAGCTTGGCCTCTCAAAGTGGTGAAAAACTGTTTTTT. As protein: CASSLASQSGEKLFF. Supplemented by reference TRBV5-1 and TRBJ1-4, the full variable domain reads KAGVTQTPRYLIKTRGQQVTLSCSPISGHRSVSWYQQTPGQGLQFLFEYFSETQRNKGNFPGRFSGRQFSNSRSEMNVSTLELGDSALYLCASSLASQSGEKLFFGSGTQLSVL.

Of note for this clone: The junction departs from the called germline gene at one end, perhaps through a read error. CDR3 in DNA: TGTGCCAGCAGTGAACCCCCGGGACACCTCTACTCCTTC. Residues: CASSEPPGHLYSF. V and J are TRBV25-1 and TRBJ1-2, with a weak D call TRBD1 (6 bases). The germline CDR1 and CDR2 sequences are MGHDK and SYGVNS. This CDR3 is built from 13 residues.

This rearrangement joins TRBV6-5 to TRBJ1-2; D not resolved. There are 12 residues in the CDR3. The germline V and J ends were trimmed by 7 bases and 8 bases, with 14 bases remaining between them. Germline CDR1 MNHEY, CDR2 SVGAGI. CDR3 residues: CASKYPGRGYTF. CDR3 bases: TGTGCCAGCAAATATCCGGGGAGAGGCTACACCTTC.

The chain's CDR3 is CASSYEADQPQHF. The DNA of the CDR3 is TGTGCCAGCAGTTACGAGGCGGATCAGCCCCAGCATTTT. The chain is built from TRBV6-6 and TRBJ1-5; D gene ambiguous. Per the germline V gene, CDR1 is MNHNY and CDR2 is SVGAGI (reference sequence). The CDR3 loop spans 13 amino acids. Trimming shortened V by 2 bases and J by 5 bases, and 7 bases separated the two germline ends.